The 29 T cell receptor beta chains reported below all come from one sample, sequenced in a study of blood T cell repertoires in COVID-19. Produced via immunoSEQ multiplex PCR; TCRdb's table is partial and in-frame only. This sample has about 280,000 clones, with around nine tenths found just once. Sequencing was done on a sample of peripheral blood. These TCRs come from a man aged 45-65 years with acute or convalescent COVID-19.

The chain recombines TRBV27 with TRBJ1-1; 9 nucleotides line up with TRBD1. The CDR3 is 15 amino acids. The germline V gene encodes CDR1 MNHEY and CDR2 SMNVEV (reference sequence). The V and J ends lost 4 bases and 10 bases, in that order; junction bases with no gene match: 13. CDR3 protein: CASSSPRDRAGGAFF. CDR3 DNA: TGTGCCAGCAGTTCCCCCCGGGACAGGGCTGGGGGAGCTTTCTTT.

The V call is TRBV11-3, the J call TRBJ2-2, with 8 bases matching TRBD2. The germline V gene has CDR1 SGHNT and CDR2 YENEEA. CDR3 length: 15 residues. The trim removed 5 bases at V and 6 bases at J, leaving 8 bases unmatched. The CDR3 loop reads CASSPGRGKPGELFF. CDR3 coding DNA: TGTGCCAGCAGCCCCGGGAGGGGAAAACCCGGGGAGCTGTTTTTT.

The CDR3 nucleotides read TGTGCCAGCAGCCGTAGCACAGATACGCAGTATTTT. It specifies CASSRSTDTQYF. The chain combines TRBV11-2 with TRBJ2-3; D unclear. The V and J ends lost 5 bases and 0 bases respectively, with 3 bases between them. Looked up from germline, CDR1 is SGHAT and CDR2 is FQNNGV. CDR3 size: 12 residues.

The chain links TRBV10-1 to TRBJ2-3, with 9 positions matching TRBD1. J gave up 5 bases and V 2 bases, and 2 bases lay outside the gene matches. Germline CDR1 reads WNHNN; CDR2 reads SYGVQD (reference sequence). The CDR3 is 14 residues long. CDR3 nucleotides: TGCGCCAGCAGTGAGACAGGGGGCATAGATACGCAGTATTTT. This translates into CASSETGGIDTQYF.

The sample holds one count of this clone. The CDR3 sequence is CASSASGQDSPLHF. CDR3 coding DNA: TGTGCCAGCTCCGCTTCGGGACAGGACTCACCCCTCCACTTT. The J gene is TRBJ1-6, the V gene TRBV18; 8 nucleotides align to TRBD1. The germline V gene has CDR1 KGHSH and CDR2 LQKENI. The CDR3 covers 14 residues. Trimming at V came to 6 bases and at J to 10 bases, leaving 8 bases not matched to a gene.

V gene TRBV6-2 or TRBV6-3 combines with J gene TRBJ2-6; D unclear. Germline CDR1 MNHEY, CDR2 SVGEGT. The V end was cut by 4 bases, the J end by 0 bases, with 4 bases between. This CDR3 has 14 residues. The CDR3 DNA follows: TGTGCCAGCAGTTTAGTCTCTGGGGCCAACGTCCTGACTTTC. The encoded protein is CASSLVSGANVLTF.

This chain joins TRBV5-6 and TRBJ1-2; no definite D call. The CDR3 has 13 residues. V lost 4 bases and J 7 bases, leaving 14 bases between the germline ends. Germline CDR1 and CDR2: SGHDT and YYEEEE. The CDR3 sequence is CASSPGGFAGYTF. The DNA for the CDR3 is TGTGCCAGCAGCCCCGGAGGTTTCGCTGGCTACACCTTC.

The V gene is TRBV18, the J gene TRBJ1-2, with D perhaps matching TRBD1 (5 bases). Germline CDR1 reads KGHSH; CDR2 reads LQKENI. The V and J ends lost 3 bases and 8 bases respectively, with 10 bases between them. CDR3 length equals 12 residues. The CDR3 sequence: CASSPQGFGYTF. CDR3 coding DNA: TGTGCCAGCTCACCCCAGGGATTCGGCTACACCTTC.

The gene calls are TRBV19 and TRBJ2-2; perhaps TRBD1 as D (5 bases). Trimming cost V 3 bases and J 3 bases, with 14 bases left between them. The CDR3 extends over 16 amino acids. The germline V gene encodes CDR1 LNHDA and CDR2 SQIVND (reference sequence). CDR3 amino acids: CASSIGARADTGELFF. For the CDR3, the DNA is TGTGCCAGTAGTATTGGAGCCAGGGCGGACACCGGGGAGCTGTTTTTT.

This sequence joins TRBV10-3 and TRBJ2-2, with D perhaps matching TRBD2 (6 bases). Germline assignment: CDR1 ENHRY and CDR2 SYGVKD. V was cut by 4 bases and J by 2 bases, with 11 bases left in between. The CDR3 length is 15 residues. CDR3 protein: CAISGRRGNTGELFF. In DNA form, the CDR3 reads TGTGCCATCAGTGGTCGGCGGGGAAACACCGGGGAGCTGTTTTTT.

The CDR3 protein is CASTPRLSQGGYTF. DNA for the CDR3: TGCGCCAGCACCCCCCGGCTCTCCCAGGGGGGCTACACCTTC. The chain carries TRBV10-2 and TRBJ1-2; TRBD1 might be the D (6 bases). Per the germline V gene, CDR1 is WSHSY and CDR2 is SAAADI. CDR3 size: 14 residues. V lost 7 bases to trimming and J lost 8 bases, with 20 bases between them.

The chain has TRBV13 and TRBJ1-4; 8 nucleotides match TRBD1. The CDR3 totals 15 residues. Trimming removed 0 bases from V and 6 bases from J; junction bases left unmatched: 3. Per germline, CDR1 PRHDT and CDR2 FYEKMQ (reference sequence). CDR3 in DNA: TGTGCCAGCAGCTTAGGCGGACAGGGATATGAAAAACTGTTTTTT. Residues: CASSLGGQGYEKLFF.

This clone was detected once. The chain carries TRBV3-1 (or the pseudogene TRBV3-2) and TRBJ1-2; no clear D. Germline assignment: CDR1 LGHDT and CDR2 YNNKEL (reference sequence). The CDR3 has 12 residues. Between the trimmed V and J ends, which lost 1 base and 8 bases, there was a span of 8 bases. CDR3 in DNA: TGTGCCAGCAGCCAAGCGGGGTTCGGCTACACCTTC. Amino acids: CASSQAGFGYTF.

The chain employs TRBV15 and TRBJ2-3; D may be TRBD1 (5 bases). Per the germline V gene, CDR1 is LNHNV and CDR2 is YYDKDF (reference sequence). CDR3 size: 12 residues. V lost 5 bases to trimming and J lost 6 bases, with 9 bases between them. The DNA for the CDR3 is TGTGCCACCAGCGTGCAGGGTGATACGCAGTATTTT. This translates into CATSVQGDTQYF.

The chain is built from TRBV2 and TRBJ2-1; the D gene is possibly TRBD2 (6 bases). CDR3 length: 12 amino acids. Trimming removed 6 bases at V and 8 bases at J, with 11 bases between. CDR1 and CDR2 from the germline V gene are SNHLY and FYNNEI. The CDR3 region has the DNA TGTGCCAGCAGCGGCGGAGGGGATGAGCAGTTCTTC. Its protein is CASSGGGDEQFF.

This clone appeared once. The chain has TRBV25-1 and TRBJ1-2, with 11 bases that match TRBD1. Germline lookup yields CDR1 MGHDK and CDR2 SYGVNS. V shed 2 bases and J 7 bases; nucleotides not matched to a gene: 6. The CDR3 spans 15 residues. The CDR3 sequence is CASSEPGQGAFGYTF. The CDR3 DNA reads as TGTGCCAGCAGTGAACCAGGACAGGGGGCATTTGGCTACACCTTC.

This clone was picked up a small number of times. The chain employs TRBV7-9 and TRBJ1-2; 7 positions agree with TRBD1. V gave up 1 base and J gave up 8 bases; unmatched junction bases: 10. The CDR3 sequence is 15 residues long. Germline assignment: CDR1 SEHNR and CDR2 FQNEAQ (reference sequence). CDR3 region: CASSLGTGLGWGYTF. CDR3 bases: TGTGCCAGCAGCTTAGGGACAGGCCTTGGTTGGGGCTACACCTTC.

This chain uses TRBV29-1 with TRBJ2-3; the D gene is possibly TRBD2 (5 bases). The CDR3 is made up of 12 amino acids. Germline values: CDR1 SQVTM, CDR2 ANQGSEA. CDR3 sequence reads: CSTAGSTDTQYF. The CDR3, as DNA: TGCAGTACCGCGGGTAGCACAGATACGCAGTATTTT.

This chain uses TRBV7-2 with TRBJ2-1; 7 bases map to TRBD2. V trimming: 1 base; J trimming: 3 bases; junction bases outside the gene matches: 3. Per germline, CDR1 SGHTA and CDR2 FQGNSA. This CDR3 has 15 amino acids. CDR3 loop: CASSLGERGYNEQFF. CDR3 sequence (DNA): TGTGCCAGCAGCTTAGGTGAGCGGGGCTACAATGAGCAGTTCTTC. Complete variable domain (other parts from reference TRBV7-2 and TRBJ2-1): GAGVSQSPSNKVTEKGKDVELRCDPISGHTALYWYRQSLGQGLEFLIYFQGNSAPDKSGLPSDRFSAERTGGSVSTLTIQRTQQEDSAVYLCASSLGERGYNEQFFGPGTRLTVL.

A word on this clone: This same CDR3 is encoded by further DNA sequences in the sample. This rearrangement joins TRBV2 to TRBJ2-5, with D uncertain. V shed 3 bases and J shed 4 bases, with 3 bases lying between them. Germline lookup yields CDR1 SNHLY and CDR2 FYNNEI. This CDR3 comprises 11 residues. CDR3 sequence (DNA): TGTGCCAGCAGTGATCGAGAGACCCAGTACTTC. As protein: CASSDRETQYF.

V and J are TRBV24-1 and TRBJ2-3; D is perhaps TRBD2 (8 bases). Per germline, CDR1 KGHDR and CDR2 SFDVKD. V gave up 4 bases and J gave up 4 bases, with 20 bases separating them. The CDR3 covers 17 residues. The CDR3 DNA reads TGTGCCACCAGTGACCCAGGGGGGCGGGGGGCGTCAGATACGCAGTATTTT. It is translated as CATSDPGGRGASDTQYF.

The CDR3 reads CASSTGPGQGQKLFF. The CDR3 DNA is TGTGCCAGCAGTACCGGGCCGGGACAGGGGCAAAAACTGTTTTTT. The rearrangement uses TRBV2 and TRBJ1-4, with 10 bases aligning to TRBD1. The germline V gene encodes CDR1 SNHLY and CDR2 FYNNEI. With 5 bases clipped from V and 9 bases from J, the junction kept 9 bases outside the gene matches. The CDR3 is made up of 15 amino acids.

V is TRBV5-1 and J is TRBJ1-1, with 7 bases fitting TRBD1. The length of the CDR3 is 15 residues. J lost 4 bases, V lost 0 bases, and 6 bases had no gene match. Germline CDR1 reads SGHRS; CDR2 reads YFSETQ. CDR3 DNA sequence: TGCGCCAGCAGCTTGGGGTCAGGGGGTAGCACTGAAGCTTTCTTT. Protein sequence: CASSLGSGGSTEAFF.

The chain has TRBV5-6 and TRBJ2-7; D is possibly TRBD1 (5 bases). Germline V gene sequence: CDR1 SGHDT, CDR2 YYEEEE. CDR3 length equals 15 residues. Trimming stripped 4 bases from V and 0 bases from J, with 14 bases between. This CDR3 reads CASSQQAFSSYEQYF. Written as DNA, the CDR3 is TGTGCCAGCAGCCAACAGGCATTTAGCTCCTACGAGCAGTACTTC.

As DNA, the CDR3 is TGTGCCAGCAGTTCGACACTCTCTGGAAACACCATATATTTT. Residues: CASSSTLSGNTIYF. The V and J genes are TRBV6-5 and TRBJ1-3; D not certain. This CDR3 comprises 14 residues. Germline CDR1 and CDR2: MNHEY and SVGAGI. V was trimmed by 4 bases and J by 0 bases, leaving 7 bases between them.

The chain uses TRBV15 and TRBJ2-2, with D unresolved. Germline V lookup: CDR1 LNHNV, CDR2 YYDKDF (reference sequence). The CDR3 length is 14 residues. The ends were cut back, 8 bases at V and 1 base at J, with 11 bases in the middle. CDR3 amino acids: CATSRVLNTGELFF. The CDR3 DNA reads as TGTGCCACCTCTCGGGTCTTGAACACCGGGGAGCTGTTTTTT.

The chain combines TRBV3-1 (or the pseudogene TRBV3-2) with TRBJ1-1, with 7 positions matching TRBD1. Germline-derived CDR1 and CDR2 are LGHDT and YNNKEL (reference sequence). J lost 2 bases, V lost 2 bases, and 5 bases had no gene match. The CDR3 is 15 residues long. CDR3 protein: CASSQPGQINTEAFF. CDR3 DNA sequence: TGTGCCAGCAGCCAACCGGGACAGATAAACACTGAAGCTTTCTTT.

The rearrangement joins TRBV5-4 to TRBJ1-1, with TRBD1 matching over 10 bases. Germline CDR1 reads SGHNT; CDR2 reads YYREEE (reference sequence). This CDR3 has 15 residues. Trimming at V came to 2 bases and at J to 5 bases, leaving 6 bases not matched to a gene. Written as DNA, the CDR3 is TGTGCCAGCAGCTTACGACAGGGGGCAGGAACTGAAGCTTTCTTT. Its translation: CASSLRQGAGTEAFF. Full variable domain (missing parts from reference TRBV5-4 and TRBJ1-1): ETGVTQSPTHLIKTRGQQVTLRCSSQSGHNTVSWYQQALGQGPQFIFQYYREEENGRGNFPPRFSGLQFPNYSSELNVNALELDDSALYLCASSLRQGAGTEAFFGQGTRLTVV.

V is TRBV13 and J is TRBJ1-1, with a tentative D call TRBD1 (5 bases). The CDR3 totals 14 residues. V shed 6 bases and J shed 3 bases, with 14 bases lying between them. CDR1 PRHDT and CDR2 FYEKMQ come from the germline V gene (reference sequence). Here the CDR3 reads CASRDLGGYTEAFF. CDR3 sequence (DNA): TGTGCCAGCAGAGACCTGGGGGGGTACACTGAAGCTTTCTTT.